This TCR beta chain was captured in a study of CD8+CD57+ T cells in acquired aplastic anemia. At the level of the study: Sorted CD4+ and CD8+ cells gave a mean 3.2 ug DNA, range roughly 0.18 to 27.4 ug. Sequencing produced an average of roughly 11 million reads per healthy donor for CD4+ cells. General study findings and limits: Comparison of patients with controls identified about 27 shared CD8+ CDR3 sequences. CD8+ Simpson's diversity showed no significant patient-control difference.

It was genomic DNA that served as the template for profiling TCR beta VDJ and CDR3. TCRdb re-analysed the reads in MiXCR, keeping a single row per CDR3 protein. The sample records about 190,000 distinct CDR3 sequences, roughly half being singletons. CDR3 length: 13 residues. CDR1 is LNHDA, CDR2 SQIVND, per germline (reference sequence). The V and J ends lost 8 bases and 4 bases respectively, with 14 bases between them. This clonotype was found a few times. Antigen specificity is unknown. What was sequenced was sorted CD4+, CD8+, or CD8+CD57+ T cells (not recorded which) from PBMCs. This sequence joins TRBV19 and TRBJ2-5, with D possibly TRBD1 on 6 matching bases. The source is a human donor in good health, serving as a control. In DNA, the CDR3 is TGTGCCAGTCCTGGCAGGGGACGAGAGACCCAGTACTTC. This translates into CASPGRGRETQYF. Full variable domain (remainder filled in from reference TRBV19 and TRBJ2-5): DGGITQSPKYLFRKEGQNVTLSCEQNLNHDAMYWYRQDPGQGLRLIYYSQIVNDFQKGDIAEGYSVSREKKESFPLTVTSAQKNPTAFYLCASPGRGRETQYFGPGTRLLVL.